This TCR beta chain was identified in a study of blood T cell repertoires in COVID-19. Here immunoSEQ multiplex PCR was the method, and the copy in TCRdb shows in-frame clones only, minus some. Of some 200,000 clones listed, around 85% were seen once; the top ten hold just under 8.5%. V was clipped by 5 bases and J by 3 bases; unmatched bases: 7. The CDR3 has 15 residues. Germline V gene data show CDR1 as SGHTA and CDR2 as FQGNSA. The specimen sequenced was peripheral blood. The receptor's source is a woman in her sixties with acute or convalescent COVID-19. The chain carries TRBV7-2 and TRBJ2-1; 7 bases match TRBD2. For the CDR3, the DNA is TGTGCCAGCAGCATTCTTGGACTAGTCTACAATGAGCAGTTCTTC. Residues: CASSILGLVYNEQFF. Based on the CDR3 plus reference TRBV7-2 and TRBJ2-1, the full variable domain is GAGVSQSPSNKVTEKGKDVELRCDPISGHTALYWYRQSLGQGLEFLIYFQGNSAPDKSGLPSDRFSAERTGGSVSTLTIQRTQQEDSAVYLCASSILGLVYNEQFFGPGTRLTVL.